The 22 T cell receptor beta chains given below trace back to one sample, sequenced in a study of blood T cell repertoires in COVID-19. The method was immunoSEQ multiplex PCR; TCRdb's version includes in-frame clones alone and lacks a portion of them. The sample contains some 50,000 clones, more than 85% of which appear only once. Sequenced material: peripheral blood. All receptors derive from a man between 60 and 70 years old with COVID-19, enrolled during active disease.

This clone was detected only once. This chain links TRBV7-8 with TRBJ1-1; the D is unclear. CDR1 and CDR2 from the germline V gene are SGHVS and FQNEAQ. The CDR3 consists of 13 residues. Trimming shortened V by 2 bases and J by 7 bases, and 11 bases separated the two germline ends. CDR3 DNA: TGTGCCAGCAGCTTAACTTTTGGTGATGAAGCTTTCTTT. This sequence encodes CASSLTFGDEAFF. Full variable domain (missing parts from reference TRBV7-8 and TRBJ1-1): GAGVSQSPRYKVAKRGQDVALRCDPISGHVSLFWYQQALGQGPEFLTYFQNEAQLDKSGLPSDRFFAERPEGSVSTLKIQRTQQEDSAVYLCASSLTFGDEAFFGQGTRLTVV.

V gene TRBV6-5 combines with J gene TRBJ2-7; 7 nucleotides match TRBD1. There are 12 residues in the CDR3. V shed 10 bases and J 3 bases; nucleotides not matched to a gene: 6. CDR1 and CDR2 from the germline V gene are MNHEY and SVGAGI. The CDR3 DNA reads TGTGCCACCGACAGGGTGATCTACGAGCAGTACTTC. Its translation: CATDRVIYEQYF.

The V and J genes are TRBV9 and TRBJ2-7; 7 bases match TRBD2. Trimming took 3 bases from V and 9 from J; bases not matched to a gene: 15. The CDR3 sequence is 15 residues long. Germline values: CDR1 SGDLS, CDR2 YYNGEE. The CDR3 sequence: CASSDGSGVSSAQYF. CDR3 in DNA: TGTGCCAGCAGCGACGGCAGCGGGGTGTCCTCGGCGCAGTACTTC.

The chain couples TRBV11-2 to TRBJ1-4; D possibly corresponds to TRBD1 (5 bases). Trimming left V 5 bases short and J 11 bases short, with 9 bases between. Germline CDR1 is SGHAT and CDR2 is FQNNGV. The CDR3 runs to 11 residues. The CDR3 region has the DNA TGTGCCAGCAGCGTCGGGGGTAAACTGTTTTTT. Amino acid sequence: CASSVGGKLFF.

The chain has TRBV5-6 and TRBJ2-1; D not resolved. The CDR3 covers 13 residues. The germline V and J ends were trimmed by 5 bases and 7 bases, with 13 bases remaining between them. Germline V gives CDR1 SGHDT, CDR2 YYEEEE. The CDR3 spells CASRRTFLNEQFF. CDR3 DNA sequence: TGTGCCAGCAGGAGAACTTTTCTGAATGAGCAGTTCTTC.

The chain combines TRBV4-1 with TRBJ2-7; 11 nucleotides line up with TRBD2. The germline V gene encodes CDR1 MGHRA and CDR2 YSYEKL. This CDR3 contains 16 residues. The V and J ends lost 3 bases and 3 bases, in that order; junction bases with no gene match: 7. The CDR3 region is CASSQALAGGIYEQYF. CDR3 nucleotides: TGCGCCAGCAGCCAGGCCTTAGCGGGAGGGATCTACGAGCAGTACTTC.

This chain uses TRBV7-2 with TRBJ1-2; TRBD1 agrees at 7 bases. Unmatched junction bases numbered 5, after V lost 3 bases and J lost 4 bases. CDR1 is SGHTA, CDR2 FQGNSA, per germline. This CDR3 spans 14 amino acids. CDR3 coding DNA: TGTGCCAGCAGCTTCGGACAGGCCTCCTATGGCTACACCTTC. Protein sequence: CASSFGQASYGYTF.

The J gene is TRBJ2-2, the V gene TRBV6-5, with 8 bases lining up with TRBD1. CDR1 and CDR2 (germline): MNHEY, SVGAGI. V lost 5 bases, J lost 5 bases, and 7 bases stayed unmatched. This CDR3 has 15 residues. CDR3 amino acids: CASSTGTGSTGELFF. The CDR3, as DNA: TGTGCCAGCAGTACCGGGACAGGCTCGACCGGGGAGCTGTTTTTT.

The V call is TRBV7-9, the J call TRBJ1-6, with 7 bases fitting TRBD1. After removal of 5 bases from V and 5 bases from J, the junction contained 3 bases not matched to a gene. This CDR3 comprises 14 residues. Germline CDR1 and CDR2: SEHNR and FQNEAQ (reference sequence). Here the CDR3 reads CASSPGTDNSPLHF. Here the CDR3 DNA reads TGTGCCAGCAGCCCAGGGACAGATAATTCACCCCTCCACTTT. Combining the CDR3 with reference TRBV7-9 and TRBJ1-6 gives the whole variable domain DTGVSQNPRHKITKRGQNVTFRCDPISEHNRLYWYRQTLGQGPEFLTYFQNEAQLEKSRLLSDRFSAERPKGSFSTLEIQRTEQGDSAMYLCASSPGTDNSPLHFGNGTRLTVT.

This clone was detected a few times. This chain connects TRBV10-3 to TRBJ2-5; D remains unclear. The germline gives CDR1 ENHRY, CDR2 SYGVKD. The germline V and J ends were trimmed by 3 bases and 1 base, with 15 bases remaining between them. This CDR3 comprises 16 residues. Here the CDR3 reads CAISDPDDTIQETQYF. The CDR3 DNA follows: TGTGCCATCAGTGACCCCGATGACACCATCCAAGAGACCCAGTACTTC.

V gene TRBV7-9 combines with J gene TRBJ1-2; 7 bases map to TRBD1. CDR1 is SEHNR, CDR2 FQNEAQ, per germline (reference sequence). V gave up 1 base and J gave up 7 bases; unmatched junction bases: 6. The CDR3 runs to 14 residues. CDR3 in amino acids: CASSLGPRQGGYTF. Written as DNA, the CDR3 is TGTGCCAGCAGCTTAGGCCCCAGACAGGGTGGCTACACCTTC. Drawing the rest from reference TRBV7-9 and TRBJ1-2, the complete variable domain is DTGVSQNPRHKITKRGQNVTFRCDPISEHNRLYWYRQTLGQGPEFLTYFQNEAQLEKSRLLSDRFSAERPKGSFSTLEIQRTEQGDSAMYLCASSLGPRQGGYTFGSGTRLTVV.

This clone has a single count. V usage is TRBV7-9 and J usage is TRBJ1-6; the D is unclear. V lost 5 bases and J lost 19, with 21 bases in between. This CDR3 is built from 13 residues. Germline CDR1 reads SEHNR; CDR2 reads FQNEAQ (reference sequence). The CDR3 region has the DNA TGTGCCAGCAGCCCTTCTAGCCTGCCCCTTTTGCACTTT. This translates into CASSPSSLPLLHF.

The J gene is TRBJ2-3, the V gene TRBV27; possibly TRBD1 for D (6 bases). V lost 5 bases and J 7 bases, leaving 16 bases between the germline ends. This CDR3 has 14 residues. Germline V gene lookup returns CDR1 MNHEY and CDR2 SMNVEV (reference sequence). CDR3 in DNA: TGTGCCAGCAGTCCGACAGGACGAGGGAATACGCAGTATTTT. This translates into CASSPTGRGNTQYF.

The rearrangement links TRBV28 to TRBJ2-7; TRBD1 agrees at 7 bases. The trim removed 6 bases at V and 1 base at J, leaving 6 bases unmatched. CDR3 length: 14 amino acids. Germline V gene lookup returns CDR1 MDHEN and CDR2 SYDVKM. CDR3 DNA: TGTGCCAGCAGGGAAGGACAGGCGTCCTACGAGCAGTACTTC. Translated: CASREGQASYEQYF.

The chain employs TRBV27 and TRBJ1-4; D perhaps matches TRBD1 (5 bases). The CDR3 is 14 amino acids. Germline values: CDR1 MNHEY, CDR2 SMNVEV (reference sequence). The V and J ends lost 2 bases and 7 bases respectively, with 11 bases between them. DNA of the CDR3: TGTGCCAGCAGTTTAAGAAACGGGGGTGAAAAACTGTTTTTT. It translates to CASSLRNGGEKLFF. Using reference TRBV27 and TRBJ1-4 for the parts outside the CDR3, the full variable domain is EAQVTQNPRYLITVTGKKLTVTCSQNMNHEYMSWYRQDPGLGLRQIYYSMNVEVTDKGDVPEGYKVSRKEKRNFPLILESPSPNQTSLYFCASSLRNGGEKLFFGSGTQLSVL.

V usage is TRBV4-2 and J usage is TRBJ2-7; 9 nucleotides agree with TRBD1. The CDR3 contains 17 residues. CDR1 and CDR2 (germline): LGHNA, YNFKEQ. Trimming removed 2 bases from V and 0 bases from J; junction bases left unmatched: 8. The CDR3 spells CASSQTGQGVSSYEQYF. As DNA, the CDR3 is TGTGCCAGCAGCCAAACGGGACAGGGTGTCTCCTCCTACGAGCAGTACTTC.

The chain recombines TRBV5-4 with TRBJ2-7; TRBD2 matches at 8 bases. The V and J ends lost 1 base and 3 bases, in that order; junction bases with no gene match: 3. The germline V gene encodes CDR1 SGHNT and CDR2 YYREEE (reference sequence). CDR3 size: 14 residues. In DNA form, the CDR3 reads TGTGCCAGCAGCTTGTTTGCGGGAGGCTACGAGCAGTACTTC. Amino acid sequence: CASSLFAGGYEQYF.

The genes are TRBV28 and TRBJ2-7, with a weak D call TRBD2 (5 bases). CDR1 is MDHEN and CDR2 is SYDVKM in the germline V gene. Trimming took 5 bases from V and 2 from J, leaving 16 bases between them. CDR3 size: 15 residues. CDR3 in amino acids: CASSRIDRGTYEQYF. The CDR3 DNA follows: TGTGCCAGCAGTCGCATCGATCGGGGAACCTACGAGCAGTACTTC.

J is TRBJ1-1 and V is TRBV30, with TRBD1 as a possible D gene (6 bases). CDR1 and CDR2 (germline): GTSNPN, SVGIG (reference sequence). V lost 2 bases to trimming and J lost 1 base, with 11 bases between them. The CDR3 loop spans 14 amino acids. CDR3 loop: CAWSTGQTNTEAFF. The CDR3 DNA reads as TGTGCCTGGAGTACCGGACAGACGAACACTGAAGCTTTCTTT.

This rearrangement joins TRBV7-9 to TRBJ2-7; D might be TRBD1 (5 bases). Deletions cut 3 bases from V and 5 bases from J, with 14 bases between. There are 14 residues in the CDR3. Per the germline V gene, CDR1 is SEHNR and CDR2 is FQNEAQ (reference sequence). This CDR3 is CASSFGQGIDEQYF. The CDR3 coding sequence is TGTGCCAGCAGCTTTGGGCAGGGAATCGACGAGCAGTACTTC.

The J gene is TRBJ1-6, the V gene TRBV30; D may be TRBD1 (5 bases). This CDR3 comprises 15 residues. The ends were cut back, 2 bases at V and 14 bases at J, with 22 bases in the middle. CDR1 and CDR2 (germline): GTSNPN, SVGIG (reference sequence). The CDR3 DNA follows: TGTGCCTGGAGTTACGGAGGACACCCCCGGGGGACCCTCCACTTT. Its protein is CAWSYGGHPRGTLHF.

This chain joins TRBV6-1 and TRBJ1-1; a weak D match, TRBD1 (6 bases). The CDR3 runs to 14 residues. V lost 0 bases, J lost 11 bases, and 16 bases lay in between. Germline values: CDR1 MNHNS, CDR2 SASEGT. CDR3 loop: CASSEAGLSQGAFF. The CDR3 nucleotides are TGTGCCAGCAGTGAAGCGGGCCTTTCTCAGGGGGCTTTCTTT.